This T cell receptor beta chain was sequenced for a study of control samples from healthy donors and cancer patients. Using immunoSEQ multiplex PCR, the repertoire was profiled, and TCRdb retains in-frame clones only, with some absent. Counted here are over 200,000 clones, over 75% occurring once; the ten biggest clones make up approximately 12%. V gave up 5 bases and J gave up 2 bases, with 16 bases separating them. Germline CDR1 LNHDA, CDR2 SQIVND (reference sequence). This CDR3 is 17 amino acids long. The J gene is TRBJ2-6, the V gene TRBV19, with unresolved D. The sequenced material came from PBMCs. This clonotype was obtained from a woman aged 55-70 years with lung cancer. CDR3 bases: TGTGCCAGTAGTCGAATCTATCCCCCCCCTGGGGCCAACGTCCTGACTTTC. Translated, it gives CASSRIYPPPGANVLTF.